The 31 T cell receptor beta chains listed next were all sequenced from one sample in a study of cytomegalovirus exposure and HLA in healthy donors. PCR involved 60 Vbeta and 13 Jbeta primers. Produced via immunoSEQ multiplex PCR; TCRdb's table is partial and in-frame only. The table has about 240,000 clones, approximately 78% seen once. Sequencing was performed on PBMCs. These receptors originate from a boy younger than 18 in good health and CMV-seronegative.

The chain combines TRBV5-4 with TRBJ1-1; D ambiguous. The CDR3 sequence is 13 residues long. Deletions cut 0 bases from V and 1 base from J, with 4 bases between. CDR1 is SGHNT, CDR2 YYREEE, per germline (reference sequence). This CDR3 reads CASSLGGNTEAFF. The DNA for the CDR3 is TGTGCCAGCAGCTTGGGAGGGAACACTGAAGCTTTCTTT.

The V call is TRBV5-4, the J call TRBJ1-1; 9 bases align to TRBD1. Unmatched junction bases numbered 3, after V lost 1 base and J lost 5 bases. Germline V CDR1 and CDR2: SGHNT, YYREEE (reference sequence). CDR3 length: 14 amino acids. The DNA for the CDR3 is TGTGCCAGCAGCTTGAGGGACAGGGAGACTGAAGCTTTCTTT. Translating gives CASSLRDRETEAFF. Variable domain in full (rest from reference TRBV5-4 and TRBJ1-1): ETGVTQSPTHLIKTRGQQVTLRCSSQSGHNTVSWYQQALGQGPQFIFQYYREEENGRGNFPPRFSGLQFPNYSSELNVNALELDDSALYLCASSLRDRETEAFFGQGTRLTVV.

This chain uses TRBV5-4 with TRBJ2-2; TRBD1 is a possible D gene (6 bases). The V end lost 4 bases, the J end lost 0 bases, and 10 bases lay between the germline ends. The CDR3 consists of 15 residues. The germline CDR1 and CDR2 sequences are SGHNT and YYREEE (reference sequence). CDR3 DNA: TGTGCCAGCAGCCGGGACATCGCGAACACCGGGGAGCTGTTTTTT. Its protein product is CASSRDIANTGELFF.

This sequence joins TRBV5-1 and TRBJ1-2, with 7 bases fitting TRBD1. V was clipped by 4 bases and J by 6 bases; unmatched bases: 15. Germline lookup yields CDR1 SGHRS and CDR2 YFSETQ. This CDR3 has 16 residues. In DNA, the CDR3 is TGCGCCAGCAGCCCGCAGACAGGGAGAGATGTCGATGGCTACACCTTC. Amino acid sequence: CASSPQTGRDVDGYTF.

The CDR3, as DNA: TGTGCCAGCAGCTTGCAGACCAGGGGGGAGACCCAGTACTTC. Amino acids: CASSLQTRGETQYF. The V gene is TRBV7-2, the J gene TRBJ2-5, with 7 positions matching TRBD1. After removal of 3 bases from V and 5 bases from J, the junction contained 6 bases not matched to a gene. CDR3 size: 14 residues. Germline assignment: CDR1 SGHTA and CDR2 FQGNSA.

There are a few counts of this clone. Additional DNA sequences in this sample encode the identical CDR3. The chain links TRBV4-1 to TRBJ1-2; TRBD1 aligns across 7 bases. V trimming: 3 bases; J trimming: 6 bases; junction bases outside the gene matches: 10. This CDR3 is built from 15 residues. From germline, CDR1 is MGHRA and CDR2 YSYEKL. The chain's CDR3 is CASSHGQVVPNGYTF. The CDR3 DNA follows: TGCGCCAGCAGCCATGGACAGGTTGTTCCCAATGGCTACACCTTC.

This clone came up a few times. The gene calls are TRBV5-4 and TRBJ2-1; 11 nucleotides match TRBD1. Germline lookup yields CDR1 SGHNT and CDR2 YYREEE (reference sequence). V lost 4 bases and J lost 5; bases outside the gene matches: 11. This CDR3 has 17 residues. The CDR3 reads CASSPGGRDRGNNEQFF. CDR3 DNA sequence: TGTGCCAGCAGCCCCGGGGGGCGGGACAGGGGGAACAATGAGCAGTTCTTC. Combining the CDR3 with reference TRBV5-4 and TRBJ2-1 gives the whole variable domain ETGVTQSPTHLIKTRGQQVTLRCSSQSGHNTVSWYQQALGQGPQFIFQYYREEENGRGNFPPRFSGLQFPNYSSELNVNALELDDSALYLCASSPGGRDRGNNEQFFGPGTRLTVL.

The chain is built from TRBV7-9 and TRBJ1-2; D might be TRBD1 (6 bases). Trimming removed 2 bases from V and 0 bases from J, with 10 bases in between. This CDR3 spans 15 amino acids. Germline V gives CDR1 SEHNR, CDR2 FQNEAQ (reference sequence). The CDR3 here is CASSLQGLANYGYTF. The CDR3 DNA sequence: TGTGCCAGCAGCTTACAGGGGTTAGCTAACTATGGCTACACCTTC. The variable domain in full, with the rest retrieved from reference TRBV7-9 and TRBJ1-2, is DTGVSQNPRHKITKRGQNVTFRCDPISEHNRLYWYRQTLGQGPEFLTYFQNEAQLEKSRLLSDRFSAERPKGSFSTLEIQRTEQGDSAMYLCASSLQGLANYGYTFGSGTRLTVV.

This rearrangement joins TRBV7-9 to TRBJ1-4; a possible D gene is TRBD1 (5 bases). Trimming took off 4 bases at V and 10 bases at J, with 16 bases between the two ends. The germline V gene encodes CDR1 SEHNR and CDR2 FQNEAQ (reference sequence). The CDR3 contains 14 residues. This CDR3 reads CASSSLRLGGKLFF. The CDR3 DNA reads TGTGCCAGCAGCTCCCTGAGGCTCGGGGGAAAACTGTTTTTT.

The rearrangement joins TRBV6-1 to TRBJ1-1; 8 bases line up with TRBD1. Trimming at V came to 1 base and at J to 3 bases, leaving 7 bases not matched to a gene. The CDR3 is made up of 16 amino acids. Looked up from germline, CDR1 is MNHNS and CDR2 is SASEGT. CDR3 nucleotides: TGTGCCAGCAGTGAAGGCGGACAGGGTTGGGACACTGAAGCTTTCTTT. Encoded protein: CASSEGGQGWDTEAFF.

The CDR3 reads CAISEPRLAGAYEQYF. CDR3 nucleotide sequence: TGTGCCATCAGTGAGCCGAGACTAGCGGGAGCCTACGAGCAGTACTTC. The chain combines TRBV10-3 with TRBJ2-7, with TRBD2 identical over 12 bases. There are 16 residues in the CDR3. Trimming cost V 2 bases and J 2 bases; bases outside gene matches: 4. Germline CDR1 ENHRY, CDR2 SYGVKD.

This chain uses TRBV10-1 with TRBJ1-1, with no clear D. The CDR3 totals 13 residues. V shed 6 bases and J shed 4 bases, with 12 bases lying between them. CDR1 is WNHNN and CDR2 is SYGVQD in the germline V gene (reference sequence). Here the CDR3 reads CASSDDLATEAFF. As DNA, the CDR3 is TGCGCCAGCAGCGACGATCTAGCCACTGAAGCTTTCTTT.

The chain uses TRBV6-1 and TRBJ2-2; 7 nucleotides match TRBD2. Per germline, CDR1 MNHNS and CDR2 SASEGT. V lost 3 bases to trimming and J lost 9 bases; unmatched junction nucleotides: 7. The CDR3 extends over 14 amino acids. The CDR3: CASSEGGRVRELFF. CDR3 sequence (DNA): TGTGCCAGCAGTGAGGGGGGGAGGGTAAGGGAGCTGTTTTTT.

The rearrangement joins TRBV7-6 to TRBJ2-3; no firm D call. CDR3 length equals 14 residues. Germline assignment: CDR1 SGHVS and CDR2 FNYEAQ. V was shortened by 3 bases and J by 3 bases, with 10 bases between the two germline ends. The CDR3: CASSFTLRTDTQYF. CDR3 sequence (DNA): TGTGCCAGCAGCTTCACATTACGAACAGATACGCAGTATTTT.

The chain recombines TRBV19 with TRBJ2-7; the D gene is possibly TRBD2 (5 bases). The CDR3 covers 15 residues. Trimming stripped 1 base from V and 3 bases from J, with 13 bases between. Germline CDR1 reads LNHDA; CDR2 reads SQIVND (reference sequence). CDR3 bases: TGTGCCAGTAGTATAGGCCCCGGGGAGAGCTACGAGCAGTACTTC. Residues: CASSIGPGESYEQYF.

The V gene is TRBV6-5, the J gene TRBJ2-2, with D maybe TRBD1 (5 bases). Trimming left V 7 bases short and J 6 bases short, with 18 bases between. CDR1 and CDR2 (germline): MNHEY, SVGAGI. The CDR3 totals 15 residues. The CDR3 region has the DNA TGTGCCAGCAACACCGTTAGGGGCGGAGCCGGGGAGCTGTTTTTT. Translating gives CASNTVRGGAGELFF.

The V gene is TRBV19, the J gene TRBJ1-2; perhaps TRBD1 as D (6 bases). Trimming took off 3 bases at V and 6 bases at J, with 20 bases between the two ends. This CDR3 region has 16 residues. The germline V gene encodes CDR1 LNHDA and CDR2 SQIVND (reference sequence). CDR3 nucleotides: TGTGCCAGTAGTATCGATATAATACAGGGTGGGGATGGCTACACCTTC. Translated: CASSIDIIQGGDGYTF. The whole variable domain, filled in from reference TRBV19 and TRBJ1-2, reads DGGITQSPKYLFRKEGQNVTLSCEQNLNHDAMYWYRQDPGQGLRLIYYSQIVNDFQKGDIAEGYSVSREKKESFPLTVTSAQKNPTAFYLCASSIDIIQGGDGYTFGSGTRLTVV.

On this clone: This same CDR3 is encoded by further DNA sequences in the sample. This chain connects TRBV27 to TRBJ2-7; no clear D. The CDR3 consists of 14 residues. V lost 2 bases to trimming and J lost 0 bases, with 8 bases between them. Per germline, CDR1 MNHEY and CDR2 SMNVEV (reference sequence). The CDR3 reads CASSLGPVSYEQYF. In nucleotides, the CDR3 is TGTGCCAGCAGTTTAGGTCCAGTCTCCTACGAGCAGTACTTC.

The J gene is TRBJ2-7, the V gene TRBV2; D gene unclear. Germline CDR1 and CDR2: SNHLY and FYNNEI. The V and J ends lost 3 bases and 3 bases respectively, with 12 bases between them. This CDR3 has 14 amino acids. In nucleotides, the CDR3 is TGTGCCAGCAGTGAGCCAGCGTCTAACTACGAGCAGTACTTC. Protein sequence: CASSEPASNYEQYF.

The genes are TRBV11-3 and TRBJ1-2; D is perhaps TRBD1 (5 bases). Per the germline V gene, CDR1 is SGHNT and CDR2 is YENEEA. Between the trimmed V and J ends, which lost 1 base and 8 bases, there was a span of 17 bases. The CDR3 runs 15 residues. The CDR3 nucleotides read TGTGCCAGCAGCTTAGGCCGGGACTCGGGGCACGGCTACACCTTC. It encodes CASSLGRDSGHGYTF.

V gene TRBV5-1 combines with J gene TRBJ2-2; 11 nucleotides align to TRBD2. V gave up 4 bases and J gave up 6 bases; unmatched junction bases: 8. Germline V gene lookup returns CDR1 SGHRS and CDR2 YFSETQ. This CDR3 is 16 amino acids long. This chain's CDR3 is CASSEGLAATPGELFF. In nucleotides, the CDR3 is TGCGCCAGCAGCGAGGGACTAGCGGCAACCCCCGGGGAGCTGTTTTTT.

This clone was observed a few times. The gene calls are TRBV11-3 and TRBJ2-7, with 10 bases aligning to TRBD1. Germline V lookup: CDR1 SGHNT, CDR2 YENEEA. The CDR3 loop spans 14 amino acids. The V segment lost 1 base and the J segment 4 bases; nucleotides outside the gene matches: 1. In DNA form, the CDR3 reads TGTGCCAGCAGCTTAGGGGACAGGGGATACGAGCAGTACTTC. Amino acid sequence: CASSLGDRGYEQYF.

V is TRBV7-9 and J is TRBJ1-1; D unresolved. The CDR3 length is 14 residues. Germline values: CDR1 SEHNR, CDR2 FQNEAQ (reference sequence). With 6 bases removed from V and 5 bases from J, the gap between germline ends came to 16 bases. CDR3: CASRREVEATEAFF. The DNA of the CDR3 is TGTGCCAGCAGGAGAGAAGTAGAAGCTACTGAAGCTTTCTTT.

This chain connects TRBV6-1 to TRBJ2-7, with TRBD1 matching 10 bases. The CDR3 has 14 amino acids. Germline V gene data show CDR1 as MNHNS and CDR2 as SASEGT. V trimming: 3 bases; J trimming: 5 bases; junction bases outside the gene matches: 4. CDR3: CASSDLDRGHEQYF. The CDR3 DNA follows: TGTGCCAGCAGTGACCTCGACAGGGGGCACGAGCAGTACTTC.

V usage is TRBV5-4 and J usage is TRBJ1-4, with D tentatively TRBD1 (5 bases). Germline CDR1 is SGHNT and CDR2 is YYREEE (reference sequence). Trimming cost V 3 bases and J 0 bases, with 12 bases left between them. The CDR3 totals 16 residues. CDR3 region: CASSSRQSATNEKLFF. CDR3 coding DNA: TGTGCCAGCAGCTCCCGACAGAGTGCAACTAATGAAAAACTGTTTTTT.

This clone has only one observation. J is TRBJ1-2 and V is TRBV5-1; D remains unclear. CDR3 size: 13 residues. The germline V and J ends were trimmed by 0 bases and 6 bases, with 9 bases remaining between them. CDR1 SGHRS and CDR2 YFSETQ come from the germline V gene. The CDR3 reads CASSLAAGNGYTF. The CDR3 nucleotides are TGCGCCAGCAGCTTGGCCGCGGGAAATGGCTACACCTTC. The whole variable domain, filled in from reference TRBV5-1 and TRBJ1-2, reads KAGVTQTPRYLIKTRGQQVTLSCSPISGHRSVSWYQQTPGQGLQFLFEYFSETQRNKGNFPGRFSGRQFSNSRSEMNVSTLELGDSALYLCASSLAAGNGYTFGSGTRLTVV.

In its sample, this clone was seen a few times. This chain uses TRBV4-1 with TRBJ2-1; D possibly corresponds to TRBD2 (7 bases). This CDR3 has 16 residues. The V gene's germline CDR1 is MGHRA and CDR2 YSYEKL. The V gene lost 5 bases and the J gene lost 4 bases, with 18 bases spanning the gap. CDR3 nucleotide sequence: TGCGCCAGCAGCTTCCTGGGGGCGGGAGAGTACAATGAGCAGTTCTTC. Protein product: CASSFLGAGEYNEQFF.

This chain joins TRBV29-1 and TRBJ2-7, with 8 positions matching TRBD2. Per germline, CDR1 SQVTM and CDR2 ANQGSEA. J gave up 0 bases and V 2 bases, and 3 bases lay outside the gene matches. CDR3 length equals 14 residues. CDR3 in DNA: TGCAGCGTTGAAAGGAGCGGGGGCTCCTACGAGCAGTACTTC. Its protein product is CSVERSGGSYEQYF.

The chain employs TRBV13 and TRBJ2-3; TRBD2 matches at 10 bases. The ends lost 7 bases at V and 1 base at J; junction bases unmatched: 14. This CDR3 is built from 18 residues. Germline values: CDR1 PRHDT, CDR2 FYEKMQ (reference sequence). CDR3 protein: CASTQSGRDVLGTDTQYF. In DNA form, the CDR3 reads TGTGCCAGCACCCAGAGCGGGAGGGATGTTTTGGGCACAGATACGCAGTATTTT.

CDR3 DNA sequence: TGTGCCAGCAGCGTAGGTCTAGAGGGTTTGGGTGGCTACACCTTC. Protein: CASSVGLEGLGGYTF. The genes are TRBV9 and TRBJ1-2, with D uncertain. This CDR3 region has 15 residues. Trimming took 0 bases from V and 7 from J, leaving 16 bases between them. Germline values: CDR1 SGDLS, CDR2 YYNGEE.

In DNA form, the CDR3 reads TGTGCCAGCAGTGAACGTGGGACTAGCGCTTATTTT. Protein: CASSERGTSAYF. This rearrangement joins TRBV2 to TRBJ2-3; 10 bases map to TRBD2. The V segment lost 2 bases and the J segment 15 bases; nucleotides outside the gene matches: 5. Germline V gives CDR1 SNHLY, CDR2 FYNNEI. The CDR3 totals 12 residues.